The T cell receptor (beta chain) under discussion was sequenced for a study of blood T cell repertoires in COVID-19. At the level of the study: The origin of the acute and convalescent COVID-19 samples was the United States, Italy and Spain. Sample material is recorded as cDNA or gDNA derived from T cells, B-cell-depleted T cells, or PBMCs.

In the original analysis: Estimation of nucleated cell counts relied on the amplification of reference gene primers. Profiled with immunoSEQ multiplex PCR; TCRdb holds only in-frame clones, not every one. The DNA was the basis for D and trimming; V, J and clone size are from that table. The top ten clones hold roughly a fifth of a sample with around 160,000 clones, around four fifths of them seen once. V was clipped by 0 bases and J by 2 bases; unmatched bases: 13. CDR1 LGHDT and CDR2 YNNKEL come from the germline V gene (reference sequence). This CDR3 comprises 18 residues. The chain has TRBV3-1 (or the pseudogene TRBV3-2) and TRBJ2-7, with 7 bases lining up with TRBD1. Sequences were obtained from peripheral blood. The TCR sequence derives from a woman at least 80 years old with acute or convalescent COVID-19. The CDR3 loop reads CASSQDRSLAQGAYEQYF. Here the CDR3 DNA reads TGTGCCAGCAGCCAAGATCGATCACTGGCGCAGGGGGCCTACGAGCAGTACTTC.